This T cell receptor (beta chain) was sequenced in a study of blood T cell repertoires in COVID-19. Across the study: The study drew acute and convalescent COVID-19 samples from the United States, Italy and Spain. The analysed material was cDNA or gDNA that came from T cells, B-cell-depleted T cells, or PBMCs.

As handled by the study authors: Reference gene primer amplification yielded estimated nucleated cell counts. The protocol was immunoSEQ multiplex PCR, while the TCRdb copy is restricted to in-frame clones and leaves out a portion. V and J calls and clone size come straight from that table; D and trimming were deduced from the DNA. Counted here are 100,000 to 130,000 clones, about 89% occurring once; the ten biggest clones make up about 5.3%. This clone has a handful of counts. Looked up from germline, CDR1 is LGHDT and CDR2 is YNNKEL (reference sequence). Trimming at V came to 1 base and at J to 4 bases, leaving 6 bases not matched to a gene. The CDR3 runs to 15 residues.

The chain links TRBV3-1 (or the pseudogene TRBV3-2) to TRBJ2-7; 8 bases match TRBD2. The material sequenced was peripheral blood. The source is a man aged 35-49 years with active or convalescent COVID-19. The CDR3 reads CASSQGGRPTYEQYF. CDR3 nucleotide sequence: TGTGCCAGCAGCCAAGGCGGGAGGCCCACTTACGAGCAGTACTTC.